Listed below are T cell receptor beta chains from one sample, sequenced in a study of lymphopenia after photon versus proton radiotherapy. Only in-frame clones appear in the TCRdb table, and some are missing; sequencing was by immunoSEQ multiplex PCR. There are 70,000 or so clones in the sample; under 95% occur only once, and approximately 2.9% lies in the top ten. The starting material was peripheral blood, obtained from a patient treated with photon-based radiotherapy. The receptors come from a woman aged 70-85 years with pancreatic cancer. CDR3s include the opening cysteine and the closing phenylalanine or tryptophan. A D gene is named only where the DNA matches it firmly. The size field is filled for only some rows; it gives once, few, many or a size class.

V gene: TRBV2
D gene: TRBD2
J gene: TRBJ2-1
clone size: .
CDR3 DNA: TGTGCCAGCAGGACCCGGACTAGCGGAAACAATGAGCAGTTCTTC
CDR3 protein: CASRTRTSGNNEQFF

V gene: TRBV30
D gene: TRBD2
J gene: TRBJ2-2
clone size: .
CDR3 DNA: TGTGCCTGGAGTGGCGGGAGGGTACACACCGGGGAGCTGTTTTTT
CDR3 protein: CAWSGGRVHTGELFF

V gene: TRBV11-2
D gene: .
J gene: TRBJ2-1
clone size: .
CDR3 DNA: TGTGCCAGCAGCTCTGACAGGAGAAATGAGCAGTTCTTC
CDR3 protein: CASSSDRRNEQFF

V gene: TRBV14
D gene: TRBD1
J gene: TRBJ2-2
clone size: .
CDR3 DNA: TGTGCCAGCAGCCTAGGACAGGGAGGTACCGGGGAGCTGTTTTTT
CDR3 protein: CASSLGQGGTGELFF

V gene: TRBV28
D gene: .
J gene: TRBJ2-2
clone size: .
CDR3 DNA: TGTGCCAGCAGTTTTTGGGGGGCGGCGGGAAACACCGGGGAGCTGTTTTTT
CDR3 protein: CASSFWGAAGNTGELFF

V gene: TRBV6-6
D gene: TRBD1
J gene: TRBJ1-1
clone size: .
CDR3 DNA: TGTGCCAGCAGTTACTCCGGACAGGGGACTTTCTTT
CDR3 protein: CASSYSGQGTFF

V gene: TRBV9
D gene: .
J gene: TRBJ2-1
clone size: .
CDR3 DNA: TGTGCCAGCAGCGTAGAGGTGGGGGCAAAGTTCTTC
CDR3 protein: CASSVEVGAKFF

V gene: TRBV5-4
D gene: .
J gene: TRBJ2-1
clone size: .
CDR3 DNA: TGTGCCAGCAGTTACGGCATGGAGCAGTTCTTC
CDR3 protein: CASSYGMEQFF

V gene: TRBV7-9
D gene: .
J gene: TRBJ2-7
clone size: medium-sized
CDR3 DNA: TGTGCCAGCAGCCCCGGACAGAGCTCCTACGAGCAGTACTTC
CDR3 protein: CASSPGQSSYEQYF

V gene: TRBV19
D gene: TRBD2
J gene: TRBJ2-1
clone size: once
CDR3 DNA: TGTGCCAGTAGTGGATCGGTTAGCGGGAGGGGGGGCAATGAGCAGTTCTTC
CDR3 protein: CASSGSVSGRGGNEQFF

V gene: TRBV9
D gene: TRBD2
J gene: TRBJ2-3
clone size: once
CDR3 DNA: TGTGCCAGCAGCGTAGAGCGGGAAAAAGATACGCAGTATTTT
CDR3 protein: CASSVEREKDTQYF

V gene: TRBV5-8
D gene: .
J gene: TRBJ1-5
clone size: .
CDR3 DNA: TGTGCCAGCAACGTCCCATCTCAGCCCCAGCATTTT
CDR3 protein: CASNVPSQPQHF

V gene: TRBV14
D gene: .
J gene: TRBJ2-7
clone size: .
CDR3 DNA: TGTGCCAGCAGCCAAGTGGGACGGCCTTTGGGGTACGAGCAGTACTTC
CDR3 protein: CASSQVGRPLGYEQYF

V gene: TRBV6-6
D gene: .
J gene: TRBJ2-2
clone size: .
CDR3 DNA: TGTGCCAGCAGTACCACAGTAGCGAACACCGGGGAGCTGTTTTTT
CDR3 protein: CASSTTVANTGELFF

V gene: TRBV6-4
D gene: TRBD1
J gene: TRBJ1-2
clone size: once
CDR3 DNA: TGTGCCAGCAGTGAAACGGGACAGGGATATGGCTACACCTTC
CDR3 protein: CASSETGQGYGYTF

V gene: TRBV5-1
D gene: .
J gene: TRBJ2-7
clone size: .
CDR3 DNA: TGCGCCAGCAGCGGGGGACTTAACGGCTACTCCTACGAGCAGTACTTC
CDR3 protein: CASSGGLNGYSYEQYF

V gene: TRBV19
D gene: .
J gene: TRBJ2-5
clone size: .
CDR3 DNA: TGTGCCAGTAGTAAGACCGGGATAACTGGAGAGACCCAGTACTTC
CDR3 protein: CASSKTGITGETQYF

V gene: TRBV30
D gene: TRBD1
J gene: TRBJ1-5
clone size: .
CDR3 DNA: TGTGCCTGGAGTGGTTCCGGGACAGGGGGCAATCAGACCCAGCATTTT
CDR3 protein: CAWSGSGTGGNQTQHF

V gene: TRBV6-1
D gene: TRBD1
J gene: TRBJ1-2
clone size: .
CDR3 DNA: TGTGCCAGCAGCGACACAGGGGAGGGCTACACCTTC
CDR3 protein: CASSDTGEGYTF

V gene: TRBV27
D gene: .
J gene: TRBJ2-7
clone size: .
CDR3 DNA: TGTGCCAGCAGTCACGGGACAATCCTGATGAGCGGCTACGAGCAGTACTTC
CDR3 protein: CASSHGTILMSGYEQYF

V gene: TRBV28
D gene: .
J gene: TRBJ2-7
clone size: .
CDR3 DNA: TGTGCCAGCAGGACGGGACAACACTACGAGCAGTACTTC
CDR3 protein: CASRTGQHYEQYF

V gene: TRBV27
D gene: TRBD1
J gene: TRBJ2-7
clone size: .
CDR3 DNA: TGTGCCAGCAGTCCAGGCCTCGGGACAGGGGGTAGATTCTACGAGCAGTACTTC
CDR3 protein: CASSPGLGTGGRFYEQYF

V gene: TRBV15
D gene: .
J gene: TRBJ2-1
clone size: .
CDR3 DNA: TGTGCCACCAGCAGGATAGGGAAAAATGAGCAGTTCTTC
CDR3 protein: CATSRIGKNEQFF

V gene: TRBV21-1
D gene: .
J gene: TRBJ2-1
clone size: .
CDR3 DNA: TGTGCCAGCAGCAAAACAACCGGGACAAGAAGGTACAATGAGCAGTTCTTC
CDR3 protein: CASSKTTGTRRYNEQFF

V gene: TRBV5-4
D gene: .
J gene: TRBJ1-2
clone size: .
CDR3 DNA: TGTGCCAGCAGCTTGGTAGGCAGAAACTATGGCTACACCTTC
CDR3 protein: CASSLVGRNYGYTF

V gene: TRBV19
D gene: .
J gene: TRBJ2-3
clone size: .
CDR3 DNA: TGTGCCAGTAGTCAACTAGCCTCTGATACGCAGTATTTT
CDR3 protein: CASSQLASDTQYF

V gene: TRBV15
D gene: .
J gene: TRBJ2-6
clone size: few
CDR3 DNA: TGTGCCACCAGCGTTGGACGGAACTCTGGGGCCAACGTCCTGACTTTC
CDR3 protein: CATSVGRNSGANVLTF

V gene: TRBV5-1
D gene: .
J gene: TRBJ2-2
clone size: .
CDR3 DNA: TGCGCCAGCAGCTTGGGGGACACCGGGGAGCTGTTTTTT
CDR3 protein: CASSLGDTGELFF

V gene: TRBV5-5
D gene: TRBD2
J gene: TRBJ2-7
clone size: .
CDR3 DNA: TGTGCCAGCAGCTTGGCTCTAAGGGGACTAGCAACGGGCTACGAGCAGTACTTC
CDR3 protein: CASSLALRGLATGYEQYF

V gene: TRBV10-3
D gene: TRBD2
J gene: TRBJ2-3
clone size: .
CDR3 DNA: TGTGCCATCAGCCCAGGACTAGCTCCCACAGATACGCAGTATTTT
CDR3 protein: CAISPGLAPTDTQYF

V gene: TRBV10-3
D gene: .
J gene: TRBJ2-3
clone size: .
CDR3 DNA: TGTGCCATCAGTGAGTCAAAGAGGACGGGTGGAGATACGCAGTATTTT
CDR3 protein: CAISESKRTGGDTQYF

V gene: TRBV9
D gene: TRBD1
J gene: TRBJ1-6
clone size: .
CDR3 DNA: TGTGCCAGCAGCACGACAGGGGTCCCTGGGGCACCCCTCCACTTT
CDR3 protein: CASSTTGVPGAPLHF

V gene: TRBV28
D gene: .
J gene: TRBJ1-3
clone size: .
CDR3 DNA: TGTGCCAGCAGTCCGGCACCCTCCATCTCTGGAAACACCATATATTTT
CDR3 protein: CASSPAPSISGNTIYF

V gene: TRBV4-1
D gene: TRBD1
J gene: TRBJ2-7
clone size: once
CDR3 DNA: TGCGCCAGCAGCCAAGGGATTGGACAGGGCGGCTACGAGCAGTACTTC
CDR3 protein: CASSQGIGQGGYEQYF

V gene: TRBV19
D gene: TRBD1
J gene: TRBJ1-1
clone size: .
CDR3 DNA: TGTGCCAGTAGTCCCAGGACAGGGAAGAGTGAAGCTTTCTTT
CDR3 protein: CASSPRTGKSEAFF

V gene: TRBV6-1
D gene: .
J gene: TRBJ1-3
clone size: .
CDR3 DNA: TGTGCCAGCAGGGACCTCAACACCATATATTTT
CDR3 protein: CASRDLNTIYF

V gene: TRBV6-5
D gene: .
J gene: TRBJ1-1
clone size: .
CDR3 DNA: TGTGCCAGCAGTCGAGACAGATTTGACGACACTGAAGCTTTCTTT
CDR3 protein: CASSRDRFDDTEAFF

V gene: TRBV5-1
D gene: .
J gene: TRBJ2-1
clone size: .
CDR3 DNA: TGCGCCAGCAGCTTGGAGGGTTTGGATGAGCAGTTCTTC
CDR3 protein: CASSLEGLDEQFF

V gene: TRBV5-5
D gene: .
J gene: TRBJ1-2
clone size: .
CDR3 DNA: TGTGCCAGCAGCTTGGCCAACAATCCGGGGCCAGACACCTTC
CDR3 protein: CASSLANNPGPDTF

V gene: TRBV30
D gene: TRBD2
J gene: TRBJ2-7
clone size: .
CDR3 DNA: TGTGCCTGGAGTGTGCCTAGCGGCTCCTACGAGCAGTACTTC
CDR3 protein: CAWSVPSGSYEQYF

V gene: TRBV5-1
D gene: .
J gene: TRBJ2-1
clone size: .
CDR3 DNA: TGCGCCAGCAGCACCTGGGCGGGACAGTCCTACAATGAGCAGTTCTTC
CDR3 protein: CASSTWAGQSYNEQFF

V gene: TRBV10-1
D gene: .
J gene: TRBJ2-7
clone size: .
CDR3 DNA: TGCGCCAGCAGCGGGATACGACATCACCCCTACGAGCAGTACTTC
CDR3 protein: CASSGIRHHPYEQYF

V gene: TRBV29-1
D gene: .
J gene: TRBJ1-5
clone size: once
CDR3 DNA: TGCAGCGTAGGGGCAGAGAATCAGCCCCAGCATTTT
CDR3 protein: CSVGAENQPQHF

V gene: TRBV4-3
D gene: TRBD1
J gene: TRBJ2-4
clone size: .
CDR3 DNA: TGCGCCAGCAGCCAAGATCGGGGGACAGGGGGCGTTCGGGACATTCAGTACTTC
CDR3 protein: CASSQDRGTGGVRDIQYF

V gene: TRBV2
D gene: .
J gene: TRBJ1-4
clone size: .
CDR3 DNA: TGTGCCAGCAACGCAGGGTACGATGAAAAACTGTTTTTT
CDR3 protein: CASNAGYDEKLFF

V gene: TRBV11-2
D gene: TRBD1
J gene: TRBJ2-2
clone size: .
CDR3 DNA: TGTGCCAGCAGCATAACACAGGGGGCGAACACCGGGGAGCTGTTTTTT
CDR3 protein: CASSITQGANTGELFF

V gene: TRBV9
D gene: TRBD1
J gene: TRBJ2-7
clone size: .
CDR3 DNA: TGTGCCAGCAGCGTAGAGAGTCTCCTTGGGACAGGATACTACGAGCAGTACTTC
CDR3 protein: CASSVESLLGTGYYEQYF

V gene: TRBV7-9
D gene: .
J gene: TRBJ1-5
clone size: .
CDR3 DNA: TGTGCCAGCAGCTCTGAAGGCCCTTTGGGCAATCAGCCCCAGCATTTT
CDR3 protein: CASSSEGPLGNQPQHF

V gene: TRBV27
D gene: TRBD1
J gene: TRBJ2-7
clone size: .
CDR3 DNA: TGTGCCAGCAGCTCCGGACAGGGGCGAGCCTACGAGCAGTACTTC
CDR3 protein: CASSSGQGRAYEQYF

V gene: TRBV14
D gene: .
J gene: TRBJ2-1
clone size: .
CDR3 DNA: TGTGCCAGCAGCCAAGAGTTGGGACTGAATGAGCAGTTCTTC
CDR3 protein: CASSQELGLNEQFF

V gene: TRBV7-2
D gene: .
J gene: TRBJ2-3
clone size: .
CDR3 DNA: TGTGCCAGCAGCTTACAGGGCCCAGATACGCAGTATTTT
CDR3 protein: CASSLQGPDTQYF

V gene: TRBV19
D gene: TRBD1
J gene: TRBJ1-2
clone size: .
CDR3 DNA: TGTGCCAGTAGCCGGACAGGGTTTGGCTACACCTTC
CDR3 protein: CASSRTGFGYTF

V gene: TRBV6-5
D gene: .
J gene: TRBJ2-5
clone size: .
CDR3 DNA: TGTGCCAGCAGTTACAACCTGGGGGGCCGGGAGACCCAGTACTTC
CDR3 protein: CASSYNLGGRETQYF

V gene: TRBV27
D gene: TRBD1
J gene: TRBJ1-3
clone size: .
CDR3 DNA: TGTGCCAGCAGTTCTCGACAGGGTCGATCTAGCTCTGGAAACACCATATATTTT
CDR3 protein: CASSSRQGRSSSGNTIYF